This T cell receptor beta chain comes out of a study of immune characteristics of hereditary and idiopathic chronic pancreatitis. For the study in its entirety: Local immune cells and TCRbeta repertoires in the pancreas were profiled in this study for hereditary and idiopathic chronic pancreatitis, with control organ donor pancreases used for comparison. TCRbeta sequencing was performed on about five control pancreases, 7 or 8 hereditary chronic pancreatitis pancreases and 6 idiopathic chronic pancreatitis pancreases. Minimal in vitro experimental manipulation of pancreas-infiltrating T cells was the reason the gDNA-based approach was selected. The paper as a whole reports these results and caveats: Chronic pancreatitis caused by alcohol use was not included in the study. Compared with controls, TCRbeta repertoire diversity was significantly higher and clonality was lower in both chronic pancreatitis groups. Differences in Vbeta-Jbeta gene family usage, including TRBV10, TRBV19, TRBV23 and TRBV5, were found between hereditary and idiopathic chronic pancreatitis. Because patient tissue could be obtained only at the time of TPIAT, immune findings may have been influenced by differences in disease duration. Among about a dozen chronic pancreatitis patients, higher numbers of productive TCR rearrangements went along with higher disease severity scores, showing a positive correlation.

A remark on this clone: Its cognate antigen has yet to be identified. No base qualities exist here, and no much larger clone lies one base off it.

Preparation of the library involved the immunoSEQ multiplex PCR assay. The TCRbeta CDR3 region and neighboring sequences were amplified from pancreatic genomic DNA and then sequenced. As for the authors' bioinformatics: Productive clonality and productive rearrangement counts were measured along with repertoire diversity, which was expressed as a mean normalized Shannon-Wiener index. Control and chronic pancreatitis repertoire metrics were compared with the nonparametric Mann-Whitney U test. A shared clonotype was defined as a CDR3beta sequence with the same amino acid composition and length across subjects. In TCRdb, the immuneACCESS table is reduced to in-frame sequences with V and J assigned. These tables do not hold every clone; where another copy was compared, an unresolved V gene accounts for under half, and the others remain unexplained. D and trimming come from the DNA, and the V and J calls and clone size come from that table. The sample table lists just under 6,000 clones, around 75% of them with a count of one. Of the sample, roughly 6.6% is held by the ten largest clones.

Chronic pancreatitis pancreas tissue came from patients undergoing total pancreatectomy with islet autotransplantation (TPIAT). Included chronic pancreatitis patients had no known history of diabetes. Genomic DNA was extracted directly from bulk pancreas tissue, without T cell sorting, for TCRbeta sequencing. Pancreas tissues from patients and organ donors were collected consecutively at two US centers. Spanning cysteine to phenylalanine, the CDR3 consists of 15 amino acids. CDR3 DNA only is kept here, 45 bases in frame from base 1. V and J are trimmed by 3 bases and 8 bases, and the gene matches miss 9 bases of the junction. From a lookup of the germline V gene (reference sequence), CDR1 and CDR2 are LGHDT and YNNKEL.

The origin of this receptor is a human donor with chronic pancreatitis. The sequence links TRBV3-1 (or the pseudogene TRBV3-2) to TRBJ1-4, and 7 junctional nucleotides match TRBD1. The sequenced material came from pancreas tissue with hereditary chronic pancreatitis. This receptor carries the CDR3 CASSHPRQGREKLFF. In nucleotides, the sequence is TGTGCCAGCAGCCACCCCCGACAGGGTAGGGAAAAACTGTTTTTT.